This is a list of T cell receptor beta chains from one sample in a study of OX40 agonist ivuxolimab in advanced cancers. Generated by immunoSEQ multiplex PCR, the TCRdb table keeps only in-frame clones and is missing some. The table includes 68,000 or so clones, 70% to 90% detected once. Material: CD4+ or CD8+ T cells sorted from blood, obtained in a trial of the OX40 agonist ivuxolimab. The receptors stem from an adult with an advanced solid tumor such as melanoma, head and neck, liver or kidney cancer. Each CDR3 is given with its conserved first and last residue. The D gene is left open where the match is weak. Not all rows give a size; the values are once, few, many and, for expanded clones, a class.

d_gene	abundance	v_gene	j_gene	CDR3nt	CDR3aa
TRBD1	-	TRBV27	TRBJ2-2	TGTGCCAGCAGTCTCCGGGACAGGATCACCGGGGAGCTGTTTTTT	CASSLRDRITGELFF
-	-	TRBV9	TRBJ2-5	TGTGCCAGCAGCGTAGACGGGGATCGGGAGACCCAGTACTTC	CASSVDGDRETQYF
-	few	TRBV6-6	TRBJ2-3	TGTGCCAGCAGTTACTCGAGTATGGGTGCAGATACGCAGTATTTT	CASSYSSMGADTQYF
-	-	TRBV10-3	TRBJ1-1	TGTGCCATCAGGATGGGCCTTCATGGGACTGAAGCTTTCTTT	CAIRMGLHGTEAFF
-	-	TRBV19	TRBJ1-3	TGTGCCAGTAGTCAGCTCCAGGTCTTCTCTGGAAACACCATATATTTT	CASSQLQVFSGNTIYF
-	-	TRBV7-2	TRBJ1-2	TGTGCCAGCATCCTCCGGGGGGGCGACTATGGCTACACCTTC	CASILRGGDYGYTF
-	-	TRBV29-1	TRBJ1-2	TGCAGCGTTGGGACGGGGGGGTATGGCTACACCTTC	CSVGTGGYGYTF
-	-	TRBV14	TRBJ2-1	TGTGCCAGCAGCCGTAGGGCCCCCAATGAGCAGTTCTTC	CASSRRAPNEQFF
-	-	TRBV12-5	TRBJ2-5	TGTGCTAGTAGGTGGCAGGTCCAAGAGACCCAGTACTTC	CASRWQVQETQYF
-	-	TRBV5-1	TRBJ2-2	TGCGCCAGCAGTCCGGGTGCCCCCGGGTCGGGGGAGCTGTTTTTT	CASSPGAPGSGELFF
TRBD1	few	TRBV10-1	TRBJ2-5	TGCGCCAGCAGCGGGACAGGGAGAGAGACCCAGTACTTC	CASSGTGRETQYF
TRBD1	-	TRBV7-9	TRBJ2-7	TGTGCCAGCAGCATCCACGGGACAGGAACCTACGAGCAGTACTTC	CASSIHGTGTYEQYF
-	-	TRBV28	TRBJ1-1	TGTGCCAGCAGACGGCTTGACGACAACACTGAAGCTTTCTTT	CASRRLDDNTEAFF
TRBD1	-	TRBV7-2	TRBJ1-1	TGTGCCAGCAGCTTAGATGTCCAGGGGGGAACTGAAGCTTTCTTT	CASSLDVQGGTEAFF
-	-	TRBV7-2	TRBJ1-5	TGTGCCAGCAGTAGAGGACAGACTACGAAATTCAATCAGCCCCAGCATTTT	CASSRGQTTKFNQPQHF
TRBD2	once	TRBV11-2	TRBJ2-5	TGTGCCAGCAGGCGCGGGGGACCCGGGGAGACCCAGTACTTC	CASRRGGPGETQYF